This entry lists 25 T cell receptor beta chains sequenced from one sample in a study of control samples from healthy donors and cancer patients. The table came from immunoSEQ multiplex PCR; TCRdb's copy has only in-frame clones and leaves some out. The data show around 110,000 clones, around 89% seen once. The sample was PBMCs. These receptors were collected from a woman between 45 and 60 years old with colorectal cancer.

With respect to this clone: Other nucleotide sequences from this sample produce the same CDR3. V and J are TRBV6-2 or TRBV6-3 and TRBJ2-4; D unclear. The ends were cut back, 6 bases at V and 6 bases at J, with 21 bases in the middle. The CDR3 extends over 16 amino acids. Germline V CDR1 and CDR2: MNHEY, SVGEGT. This CDR3 is CASSLLSAQKGNIQYF. In DNA, the CDR3 is TGTGCCAGCAGCCTACTTTCGGCACAGAAGGGAAACATTCAGTACTTC.

The chain combines TRBV5-1 with TRBJ2-1; D is undetermined. With 3 bases removed from V and 6 bases from J, the gap between germline ends came to 7 bases. The V gene's germline CDR1 is SGHRS and CDR2 YFSETQ. The CDR3 consists of 12 residues. CDR3 amino acids: CASSSRPNEQFF. The CDR3 nucleotides are TGCGCCAGCAGCTCGAGACCCAATGAGCAGTTCTTC.

This sequence joins TRBV7-8 and TRBJ2-2, with 7 bases matching TRBD2. CDR1 and CDR2 from the germline V gene are SGHVS and FQNEAQ. Trimming removed 3 bases from V and 1 base from J; junction bases left unmatched: 11. This CDR3 region has 18 residues. CDR3 sequence: CASSLYVTSRKNTGELFF. Written as DNA, the CDR3 is TGTGCCAGCAGCTTGTACGTGACTAGCCGAAAGAACACCGGGGAGCTGTTTTTT.

The chain recombines TRBV12-5 with TRBJ2-7; D tentatively fits TRBD1 or TRBD2 (5 bases each). Germline-derived CDR1 and CDR2 are LGHNT and FRNRAP. V lost 2 bases, J lost 0 bases, and 32 bases lay in between. The CDR3 consists of 22 residues. The CDR3 is CASGLLQPGRTIEVPSSYEQYF. CDR3 DNA sequence: TGTGCTAGTGGTTTGTTACAACCGGGACGAACGATCGAGGTTCCAAGCTCCTACGAGCAGTACTTC.

This chain links TRBV19 with TRBJ2-3; TRBD2 might be the D (6 bases). The length of the CDR3 is 14 residues. Germline CDR1 and CDR2: LNHDA and SQIVND (reference sequence). V shed 6 bases and J shed 3 bases, with 13 bases lying between them. Here the CDR3 DNA reads TGTGCCAGTAGAGAACGGGAGAGTACAGATACGCAGTATTTT. Protein product: CASRERESTDTQYF. Full variable domain (rest looked up from reference TRBV19 and TRBJ2-3): DGGITQSPKYLFRKEGQNVTLSCEQNLNHDAMYWYRQDPGQGLRLIYYSQIVNDFQKGDIAEGYSVSREKKESFPLTVTSAQKNPTAFYLCASRERESTDTQYFGPGTRLTVL.

The V gene is TRBV7-3, the J gene TRBJ1-1; 10 positions match TRBD1. V was pared by 5 bases and J by 6 bases, with 15 bases of the junction left unmatched. From germline, CDR1 is SGHTA and CDR2 FQGTGA. This CDR3 contains 17 residues. CDR3 loop: CASSAQTTGGNGAEAFF. The DNA for the CDR3 is TGTGCCAGCAGCGCACAAACGACAGGGGGCAATGGAGCTGAAGCTTTCTTT.

The chain is built from TRBV12-3 or TRBV12-4 and TRBJ2-7; TRBD2 might be the D (6 bases). V lost 5 bases and J 7 bases, leaving 15 bases between the germline ends. The CDR3 covers 13 residues. The DNA of the CDR3 is TGTGCCAGCAGTAAAGGTGGGGCGGGAGAGCAGTACTTC. This gives the protein CASSKGGAGEQYF.

This sequence joins TRBV21-1 and TRBJ2-2; the table's D call, TRBD2, has no DNA check behind it. TRBV21-1 is a listed pseudogene. This CDR3 has 20 residues. CDR3 nucleotide sequence: TGTGCCAGCAGCACTAGTCAACGACTAGCGGGAGGTGTGAGCACCGGGGAGCTGTTTTTT. Encoded protein: CASSTSQRLAGGVSTGELFF.

This clone occurred a few times. V gene TRBV5-4 combines with J gene TRBJ2-3; 8 nucleotides align to TRBD2. V was clipped by 5 bases and J by 0 bases; unmatched bases: 14. Germline values: CDR1 SGHNT, CDR2 YYREEE (reference sequence). CDR3 length equals 18 residues. The CDR3 spells CASRPRISSGESTDTQYF. The CDR3 bases are TGTGCCAGCAGGCCCAGAATTAGTAGCGGGGAAAGCACAGATACGCAGTATTTT.

This rearrangement joins TRBV3-1 (or the pseudogene TRBV3-2) to TRBJ2-5; 9 bases agree with TRBD2. The CDR3 sequence is 15 residues long. Germline assignment: CDR1 LGHDT and CDR2 YNNKEL (reference sequence). The V gene end was trimmed by 4 bases and the J gene end by 5 bases; junction bases not matched to a gene: 8. CDR3 DNA sequence: TGTGCCAGCAGCCTCGATAGCGGGAGCGGGGAGACCCAGTACTTC. It encodes CASSLDSGSGETQYF.

V and J are TRBV18 and TRBJ2-2; TRBD1 agrees at 10 bases. CDR1 is KGHSH and CDR2 is LQKENI in the germline V gene. V trimming: 6 bases; J trimming: 7 bases; junction bases outside the gene matches: 8. CDR3 length: 15 amino acids. CDR3 loop: CASSRPGTGVGELFF. The DNA of the CDR3 is TGTGCCAGCTCCCGACCCGGGACAGGGGTCGGGGAGCTGTTTTTT.

This clone appeared once. CDR3 amino acids: CASSDSGTDTGELFF. CDR3 coding DNA: TGTGCCAGCAGTGATTCCGGGACTGACACCGGGGAGCTGTTTTTT. The chain has TRBV2 and TRBJ2-2; perhaps TRBD2 as D (6 bases). Germline V gene data show CDR1 as SNHLY and CDR2 as FYNNEI. The germline V and J ends were trimmed by 3 bases and 3 bases, with 11 bases remaining between them. The CDR3 extends over 15 amino acids.

This chain uses TRBV5-6 with TRBJ1-1, with no clear D. Germline-derived CDR1 and CDR2 are SGHDT and YYEEEE. The CDR3 contains 12 residues. V dropped 2 bases and J dropped 5 bases, with 7 bases sitting between them. The CDR3 loop is CASSFGWTEAFF. CDR3 nucleotides: TGTGCCAGCAGCTTTGGCTGGACTGAAGCTTTCTTT.

The chain joins TRBV12-3 or TRBV12-4 to TRBJ1-5; the D gene is possibly TRBD1 (5 bases). This CDR3 region has 12 residues. Deletions cut 6 bases from V and 6 bases from J, with 9 bases between. Here the CDR3 DNA reads TGTGCCAGCAGCAGGGACCGTCAGCCCCAGCATTTT. Translation: CASSRDRQPQHF.

V is TRBV7-9 and J is TRBJ2-5; 8 positions match TRBD1. The J segment lost 1 base and the V segment lost 5 bases, leaving 6 bases of the junction unmatched. The germline V gene has CDR1 SEHNR and CDR2 FQNEAQ (reference sequence). The CDR3 contains 15 residues. The CDR3 DNA sequence: TGTGCCAGCAGCGGCCGGGGACAGGCCCAAGAGACCCAGTACTTC. Its protein product is CASSGRGQAQETQYF. The full variable domain, with the rest looked up from reference TRBV7-9 and TRBJ2-5, is DTGVSQNPRHKITKRGQNVTFRCDPISEHNRLYWYRQTLGQGPEFLTYFQNEAQLEKSRLLSDRFSAERPKGSFSTLEIQRTEQGDSAMYLCASSGRGQAQETQYFGPGTRLLVL.

This rearrangement joins TRBV18 to TRBJ2-1, with a tentative D call TRBD2 (6 bases). There are 15 residues in the CDR3. The germline V gene encodes CDR1 KGHSH and CDR2 LQKENI. Trimming stripped 6 bases from V and 9 bases from J, with 21 bases between. The CDR3 is CASSGTVPGSVEQFF. CDR3 nucleotides: TGTGCCAGCTCCGGAACAGTCCCCGGGAGTGTTGAGCAGTTCTTC.

This chain uses TRBV9 with TRBJ1-1; tentatively, D is TRBD1 (6 bases). The CDR3 is 16 amino acids. The germline V and J ends were trimmed by 0 bases and 4 bases, with 16 bases remaining between them. The germline V gene has CDR1 SGDLS and CDR2 YYNGEE. This CDR3 is CASSVDWGGGITEAFF. The DNA for the CDR3 is TGTGCCAGCAGCGTAGATTGGGGGGGCGGAATCACTGAAGCTTTCTTT.

The V and J genes are TRBV30 and TRBJ2-1, with TRBD2 matching 8 bases. With V trimmed by 0 bases and J by 10 bases, 11 bases remained unmatched. Germline CDR1 is GTSNPN and CDR2 is SVGIG (reference sequence). The CDR3 extends over 15 amino acids. The CDR3 is CAWSVLAGTGGEQFF. The DNA for the CDR3 is TGTGCCTGGAGTGTCCTAGCGGGCACCGGCGGGGAGCAGTTCTTC.

The chain recombines TRBV29-1 with TRBJ2-4, with D perhaps TRBD1 or TRBD2 (7 bases each). The CDR3 totals 17 residues. Per the germline V gene, CDR1 is SQVTM and CDR2 is ANQGSEA. Trimming removed 4 bases from V and 0 bases from J, with 19 bases in between. This CDR3 is CSVVWLGGGQAKNIQYF. In DNA, the CDR3 is TGCAGCGTTGTTTGGTTGGGAGGGGGCCAAGCCAAAAACATTCAGTACTTC.

The chain carries TRBV2 and TRBJ2-5; 9 nucleotides align to TRBD2. Germline lookup yields CDR1 SNHLY and CDR2 FYNNEI. The J segment lost 2 bases and the V segment lost 7 bases, leaving 5 bases of the junction unmatched. The CDR3 is made up of 14 amino acids. The CDR3: CASKTSGNQETQYF. The CDR3 region has the DNA TGTGCCAGCAAGACTAGCGGTAATCAAGAGACCCAGTACTTC.

CDR3 DNA sequence: TGTGCCAGCAGTGAAAGACAGGGGGCCTTGGGGTACGAGCAGTACTTC. Protein product: CASSERQGALGYEQYF. This sequence joins TRBV2 and TRBJ2-7, with 10 bases that match TRBD1. The CDR3 loop spans 16 amino acids. Germline V gene data show CDR1 as SNHLY and CDR2 as FYNNEI. V lost 2 bases and J lost 4; bases outside the gene matches: 8.

This clone was counted a single time. J is TRBJ2-4 and V is TRBV28, with D perhaps TRBD1 (6 bases). Germline CDR1 is MDHEN and CDR2 is SYDVKM. The V end was cut by 8 bases, the J end by 5 bases, with 10 bases between. CDR3 size: 12 residues. This CDR3 is CASRDTQNIQYF. The CDR3 DNA sequence: TGTGCCAGCCGGGACACCCAAAACATTCAGTACTTC.

CDR3 sequence: CASSLDSWHTNTGELFF. The CDR3 DNA sequence: TGTGCCAGCAGCTTAGATTCATGGCATACGAACACCGGGGAGCTGTTTTTT. The rearrangement uses TRBV11-2 and TRBJ2-2; D uncertain. This CDR3 spans 17 amino acids. Per the germline V gene, CDR1 is SGHAT and CDR2 is FQNNGV. V lost 0 bases, J lost 0 bases, and 11 bases lay in between. Combining the CDR3 with reference TRBV11-2 and TRBJ2-2 gives the whole variable domain EAGVAQSPRYKIIEKRQSVAFWCNPISGHATLYWYQQILGQGPKLLIQFQNNGVVDDSQLPKDRFSAERLKGVDSTLKIQPAKLEDSAVYLCASSLDSWHTNTGELFFGEGSRLTVL.

The genes are TRBV7-8 and TRBJ1-5, with TRBD1 as a possible D gene (6 bases). The CDR3 has 13 residues. V lost 4 bases to trimming and J lost 6 bases, with 10 bases between them. Per the germline V gene, CDR1 is SGHVS and CDR2 is FQNEAQ. DNA for the CDR3: TGTGCCAGCAGCTCGGGACAAAGTCAGCCCCAGCATTTT. Protein product: CASSSGQSQPQHF.

The chain carries TRBV5-1 and TRBJ1-4; weak D call: TRBD1 (6 bases). The germline gives CDR1 SGHRS, CDR2 YFSETQ. This CDR3 contains 16 residues. The ends were cut back, 4 bases at V and 6 bases at J, with 19 bases in the middle. CDR3 protein: CASSPDAGAIHEKLFF. The CDR3 coding sequence is TGCGCCAGCAGCCCAGATGCGGGGGCAATCCATGAAAAACTGTTTTTT.